This T cell receptor beta chain was identified in a study of blood T cells in healthy people across ages. Overall study findings and caveats: A strong correlation was seen between TCR beta diversity and naive T cell percentage.

Healthy Russian Caucasian donors spanned ages about 6 to 95 years. In the case of this clonotype: The antigen is unknown.

This CDR3 spans 15 amino acids. Germline CDR1 is LGHNA and CDR2 is YSLEER. Trimming took 0 bases from V and 6 from J, leaving 11 bases between them. Alongside a J-beta primer mix, a sample-barcoded 5' primer served in a second PCR lasting roughly 7 to 12 cycles. All cDNA molecules were each tagged by a template-switch adaptor with 12 random nucleotides. Researchers report that each sample yielded at least 3 million CDR3-containing paired-end reads. TCRdb re-derived calls from the 5' RACE reads in MiXCR, one entry per CDR3 protein. The sample carries roughly 1.5 million distinct CDR3 sequences, approximately 43% recorded once.

V usage is TRBV4-3 and J usage is TRBJ1-4; D ambiguous. This sequence originates from a woman between 18 and 30 years old in good health. Sequencing used blood. CDR3: CASSQDGRSYEKLFF. CDR3 nucleotide sequence: TGCGCCAGCAGCCAAGATGGGCGGTCTTATGAAAAACTGTTTTTT.